The entry below describes one T cell receptor (beta chain). Profiled with immunoSEQ multiplex PCR; TCRdb holds only in-frame clones, not every one. This table has 50,000 or so clones, more than 90% appearing once. This CDR3 has 14 amino acids. Germline CDR1 reads MNHNY; CDR2 reads SVGAGI (reference sequence). Trimming removed 5 bases at V and 1 base at J, with 11 bases between. These data belong to a study of lymphopenia after photon versus proton radiotherapy. Here the sequenced sample was peripheral blood, taken from a patient treated with photon-based radiotherapy. The source of this sequence is a woman aged 35 to 49 with cholangiocarcinoma. The chain links TRBV6-6 to TRBJ1-1; the D gene is possibly TRBD1 (5 bases). The CDR3 DNA follows: TGTGCCAGCAGTCCATACCAGGGGAACACTGAAGCTTTCTTT. Its translation is CASSPYQGNTEAFF.